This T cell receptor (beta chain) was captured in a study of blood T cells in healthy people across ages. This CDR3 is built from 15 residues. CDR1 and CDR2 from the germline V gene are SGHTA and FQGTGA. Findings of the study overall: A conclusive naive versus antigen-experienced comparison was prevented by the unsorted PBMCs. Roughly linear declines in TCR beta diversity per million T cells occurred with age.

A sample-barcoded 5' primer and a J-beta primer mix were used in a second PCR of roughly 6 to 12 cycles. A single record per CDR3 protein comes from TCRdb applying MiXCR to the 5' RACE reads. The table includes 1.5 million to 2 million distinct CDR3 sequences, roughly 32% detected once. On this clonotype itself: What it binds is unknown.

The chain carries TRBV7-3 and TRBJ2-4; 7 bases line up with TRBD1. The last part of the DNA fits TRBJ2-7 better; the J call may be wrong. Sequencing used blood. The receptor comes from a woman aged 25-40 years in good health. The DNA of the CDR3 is TGTGCCAGCAGCTTAGAAGGGGGCGACTTGGACGAGCAGTACTTC. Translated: CASSLEGGDLDEQYF.